This T cell receptor beta chain was sequenced during a study of T-cell memory formation after mild COVID-19. Findings of the study overall: Clones shrinking from day 15 to 85 showed even CD4/CD8 mixes; later expanders tilted CD4+. Whether second-wave clones peaking at day 37 were SARS-CoV-2 specific went unconfirmed.

This clonotype occurred a few times. Its target is not known. Constant-segment primers were used for 5'RACE, and the resulting TCR alpha and TCR beta cDNA libraries carried sample barcodes and UMIs. MiXCR, applied by TCRdb to the 5' RACE reads, yields one record per CDR3 protein. The data hold under 350,000 distinct CDR3 sequences, with under 20% observed a single time. This CDR3 spans 14 amino acids. CDR1 and CDR2 from the germline V gene are MGHDK and SYGVNS. With 5 bases clipped from V and 11 bases from J, the junction kept 11 bases outside the gene matches. The rearrangement joins TRBV25-1 to TRBJ2-2; 7 bases are shared with TRBD1. The TCR originated in a man aged 18 to 35 who had mild COVID-19 (a few samples of this study predate the infection). Cell type and time point are not known. The sample consisted of PBMCs or a T cell subset sorted from them (not recorded which). The CDR3 protein is CASSPWDRPYELFF. The DNA for the CDR3 is TGTGCCAGCAGTCCCTGGGACAGACCGTATGAGCTGTTTTTT.